What follows describes a single TCR beta chain. The antigen remains undetermined. Germline assignment: CDR1 LNHDA and CDR2 SQIVND (reference sequence). This CDR3 spans 12 amino acids. Trimming pared 9 bases from V and 12 bases from J, leaving 18 bases between. The sample belongs to a study of cytomegalovirus exposure and HLA in healthy donors. Primers included in the PCR were 60 Vbeta and 13 Jbeta primers. The data were produced by immunoSEQ multiplex PCR, yet TCRdb's version contains in-frame clones alone and is incomplete. The sample includes some 180,000 clones, approximately 78% of them seen just once. Study-wide findings and caveats: Evidence from a later analysis indicated that most CMV-associated TCR beta chains looked HLA-restricted.

The J gene is TRBJ2-1, the V gene TRBV19; TRBD2 is a possible D gene (6 bases). The material sequenced was PBMCs. This TCR was recovered from a woman aged 25 to 39 in good health and CMV-seropositive. The CDR3 loop is CASRIGGKRQFF. Written as DNA, the CDR3 is TGTGCCAGCAGAATCGGGGGTAAGAGGCAGTTCTTC.